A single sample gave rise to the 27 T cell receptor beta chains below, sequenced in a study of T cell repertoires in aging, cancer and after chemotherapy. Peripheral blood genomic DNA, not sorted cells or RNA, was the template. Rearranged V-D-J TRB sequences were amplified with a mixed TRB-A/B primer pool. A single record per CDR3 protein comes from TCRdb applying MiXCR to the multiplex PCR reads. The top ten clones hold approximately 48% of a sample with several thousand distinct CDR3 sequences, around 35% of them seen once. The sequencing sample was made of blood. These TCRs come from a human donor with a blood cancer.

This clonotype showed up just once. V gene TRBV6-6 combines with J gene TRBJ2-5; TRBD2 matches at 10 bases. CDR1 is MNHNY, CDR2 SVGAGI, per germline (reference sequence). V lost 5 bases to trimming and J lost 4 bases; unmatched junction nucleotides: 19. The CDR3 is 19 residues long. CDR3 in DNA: TGTGCCAGCAGTCTGGCCCTAGCGGGGGCGTCCATGGGAGGAGAGACCCAGTACTTC. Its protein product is CASSLALAGASMGGETQYF.

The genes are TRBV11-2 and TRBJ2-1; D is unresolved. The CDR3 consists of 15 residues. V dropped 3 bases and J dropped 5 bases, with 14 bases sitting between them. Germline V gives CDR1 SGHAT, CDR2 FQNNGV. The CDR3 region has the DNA TGTGCCAGCAGCTTTCACCCATCGCATGACAATGAGCAGTTCTTC. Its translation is CASSFHPSHDNEQFF.

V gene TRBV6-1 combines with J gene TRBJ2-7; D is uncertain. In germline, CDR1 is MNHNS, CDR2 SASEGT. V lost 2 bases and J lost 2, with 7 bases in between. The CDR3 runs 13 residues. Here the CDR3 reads CASSEMSPYEQYF. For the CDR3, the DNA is TGTGCCAGCAGTGAAATGAGCCCCTACGAGCAGTACTTC.

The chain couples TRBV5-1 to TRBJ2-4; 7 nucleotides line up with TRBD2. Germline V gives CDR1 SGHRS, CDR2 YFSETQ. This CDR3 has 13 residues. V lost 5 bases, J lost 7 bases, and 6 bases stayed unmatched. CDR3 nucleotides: TGCGCCAGCAGTTCGGGAGGTGAGAACATTCAGTACTTC. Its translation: CASSSGGENIQYF.

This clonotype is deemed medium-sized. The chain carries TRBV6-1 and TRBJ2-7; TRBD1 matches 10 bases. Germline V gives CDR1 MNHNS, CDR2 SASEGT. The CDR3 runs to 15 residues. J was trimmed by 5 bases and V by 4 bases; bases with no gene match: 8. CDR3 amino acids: CASSVMDRGIDEQYF. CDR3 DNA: TGTGCCAGCAGTGTGATGGACAGGGGGATCGACGAGCAGTACTTC.

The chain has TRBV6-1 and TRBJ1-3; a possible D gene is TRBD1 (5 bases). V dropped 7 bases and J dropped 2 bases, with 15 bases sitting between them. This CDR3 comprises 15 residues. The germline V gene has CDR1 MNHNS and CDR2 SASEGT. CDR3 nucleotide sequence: TGTGCCAGCATCGAACGGAGGGGCCCTGGAAACACCATATATTTT. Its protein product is CASIERRGPGNTIYF.

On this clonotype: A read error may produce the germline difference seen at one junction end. DNA for the CDR3: TGTGCCAGCAGTGCCCGAGGGGACGGGGGGACCCTCCGGCAGACCAAGTACTTC. It encodes CASSARGDGGTLRQTKYF. The chain combines TRBV6-1 with TRBJ2-5; 7 nucleotides align to TRBD2. Looked up from germline, CDR1 is MNHNS and CDR2 is SASEGT. The length of the CDR3 is 18 residues.

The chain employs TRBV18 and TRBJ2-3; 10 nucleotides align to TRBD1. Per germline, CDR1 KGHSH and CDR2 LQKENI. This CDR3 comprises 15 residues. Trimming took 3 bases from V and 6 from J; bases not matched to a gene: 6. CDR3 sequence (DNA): TGTGCCAGCTCACCCTTAGGGACAGGGGCCGATACGCAGTATTTT. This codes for CASSPLGTGADTQYF.

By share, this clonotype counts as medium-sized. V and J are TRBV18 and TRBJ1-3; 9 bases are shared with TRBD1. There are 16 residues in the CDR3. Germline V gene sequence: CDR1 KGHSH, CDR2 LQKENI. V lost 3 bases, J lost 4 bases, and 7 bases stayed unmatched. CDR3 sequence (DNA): TGTGCCAGCTCACCCCCAGGACAGGGGTACGGAAACACCATATATTTT. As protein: CASSPPGQGYGNTIYF.

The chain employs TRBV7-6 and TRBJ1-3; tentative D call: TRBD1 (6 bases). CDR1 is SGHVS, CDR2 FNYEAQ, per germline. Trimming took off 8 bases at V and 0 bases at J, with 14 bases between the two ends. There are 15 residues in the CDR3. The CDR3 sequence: CASSGTRASGNTIYF. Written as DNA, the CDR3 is TGTGCCAGCTCGGGGACAAGAGCCTCTGGAAACACCATATATTTT. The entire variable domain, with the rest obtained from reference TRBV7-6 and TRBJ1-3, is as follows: GAGVSQSPRYKVTKRGQDVALRCDPISGHVSLYWYRQALGQGPEFLTYFNYEAQQDKSGLPNDRFSAERPEGSISTLTIQRTEQRDSAMYRCASSGTRASGNTIYFGEGSWLTVV.

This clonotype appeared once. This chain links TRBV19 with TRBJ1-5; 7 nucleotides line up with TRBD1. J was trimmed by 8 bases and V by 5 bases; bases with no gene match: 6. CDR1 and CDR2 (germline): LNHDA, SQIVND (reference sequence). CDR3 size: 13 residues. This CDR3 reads CASSRYRGKPQHF. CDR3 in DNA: TGTGCCAGTAGTCGGTACAGGGGAAAGCCCCAGCATTTT.

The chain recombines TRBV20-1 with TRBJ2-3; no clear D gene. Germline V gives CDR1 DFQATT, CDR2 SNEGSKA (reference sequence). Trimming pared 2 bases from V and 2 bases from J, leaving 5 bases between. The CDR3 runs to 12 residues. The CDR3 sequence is CSARTYTDTQYF. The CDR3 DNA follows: TGCAGTGCTAGAACATACACAGATACGCAGTATTTT.

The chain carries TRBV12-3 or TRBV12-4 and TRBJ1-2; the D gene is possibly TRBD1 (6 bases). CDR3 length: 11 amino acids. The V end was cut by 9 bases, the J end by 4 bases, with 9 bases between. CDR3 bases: TGTGCCAGTGGACAGATCTATGGCTACACCTTC. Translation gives CASGQIYGYTF.

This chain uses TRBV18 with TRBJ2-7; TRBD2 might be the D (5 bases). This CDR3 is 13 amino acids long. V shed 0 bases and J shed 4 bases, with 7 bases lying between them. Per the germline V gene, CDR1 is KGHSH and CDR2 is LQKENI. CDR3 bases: TGTGCCAGCTCACCACCCCGGGGTTACGAGCAGTACGTC. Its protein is CASSPPRGYEQYV.

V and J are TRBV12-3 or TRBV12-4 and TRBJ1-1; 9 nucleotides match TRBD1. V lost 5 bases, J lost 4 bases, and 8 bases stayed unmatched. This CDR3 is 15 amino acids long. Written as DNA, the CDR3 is TGTGCCAGCAGTCCCGGGACAGGGTATGTCACTGAAGCTTTCTTT. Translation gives CASSPGTGYVTEAFF.

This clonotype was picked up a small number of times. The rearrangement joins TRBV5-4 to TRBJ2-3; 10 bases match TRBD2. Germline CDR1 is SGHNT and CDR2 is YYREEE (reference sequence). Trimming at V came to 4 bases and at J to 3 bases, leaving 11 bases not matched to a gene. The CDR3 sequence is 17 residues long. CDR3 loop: CASSSLAGASWTDTQYF. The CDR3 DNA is TGTGCCAGCAGCAGTCTAGCGGGGGCCTCGTGGACAGATACGCAGTATTTT. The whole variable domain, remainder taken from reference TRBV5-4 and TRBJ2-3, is ETGVTQSPTHLIKTRGQQVTLRCSSQSGHNTVSWYQQALGQGPQFIFQYYREEENGRGNFPPRFSGLQFPNYSSELNVNALELDDSALYLCASSSLAGASWTDTQYFGPGTRLTVL.

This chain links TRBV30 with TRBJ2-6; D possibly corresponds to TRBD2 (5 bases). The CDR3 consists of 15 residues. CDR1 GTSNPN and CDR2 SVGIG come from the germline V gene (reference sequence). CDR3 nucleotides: TGTGGCACGGGATATTTAACTTCTGGGGCCAACGTCCTGACTTTC. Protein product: CGTGYLTSGANVLTF.

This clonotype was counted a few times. CDR3 coding DNA: TGTGCCAGCAGTCTTGGGGGGACCAAAAACATTCAGTACTTC. Translation gives CASSLGGTKNIQYF. The chain carries TRBV6-6 and TRBJ2-4; weak D call: TRBD2 (6 bases). Germline CDR1 MNHNY, CDR2 SVGAGI (reference sequence). CDR3 length: 14 residues. Between the trimmed V and J ends, which lost 5 bases and 2 bases, there was a span of 10 bases.

In DNA, the CDR3 is TGCAGTGCTAGAATGGCTAGCGGGGGGGCCCTCTCCTACAATGAGCAGTTCTTC. Amino acids: CSARMASGGALSYNEQFF. The rearrangement links TRBV20-1 to TRBJ2-1; 12 positions match TRBD2. Germline CDR1 is DFQATT and CDR2 is SNEGSKA (reference sequence). CDR3 length equals 18 residues. V was pared by 2 bases and J by 0 bases, with 8 bases of the junction left unmatched.

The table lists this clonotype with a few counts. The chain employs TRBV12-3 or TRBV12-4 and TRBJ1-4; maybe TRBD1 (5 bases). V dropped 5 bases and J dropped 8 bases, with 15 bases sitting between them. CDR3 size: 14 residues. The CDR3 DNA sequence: TGTGCCAGCAGTACGGACACCCCGGGGGAAAAACTGTTTTTT. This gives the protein CASSTDTPGEKLFF.

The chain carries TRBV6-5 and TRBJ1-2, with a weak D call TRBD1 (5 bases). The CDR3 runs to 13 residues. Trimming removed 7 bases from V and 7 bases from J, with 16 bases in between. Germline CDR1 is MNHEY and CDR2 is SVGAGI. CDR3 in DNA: TGTGCCAGCATTTCCGGGACGTCGGGTGGCTACACCTTC. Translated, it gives CASISGTSGGYTF.

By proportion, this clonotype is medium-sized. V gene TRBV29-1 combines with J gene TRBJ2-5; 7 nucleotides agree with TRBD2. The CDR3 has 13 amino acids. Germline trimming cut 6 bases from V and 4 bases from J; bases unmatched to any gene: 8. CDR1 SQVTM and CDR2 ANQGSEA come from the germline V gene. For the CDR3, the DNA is TGCAGCGTGAGCCAGGGAGGGAGAGAGACCCAGTACTTC. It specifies CSVSQGGRETQYF. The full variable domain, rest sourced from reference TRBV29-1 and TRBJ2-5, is SAVISQKPSRDICQRGTSLTIQCQVDSQVTMMFWYRQQPGQSLTLIATANQGSEATYESGFVIDKFPISRPNLTFSTLTVSNMSPEDSSIYLCSVSQGGRETQYFGPGTRLLVL.

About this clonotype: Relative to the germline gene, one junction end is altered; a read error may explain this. The CDR3 loop is CSARDRASGGEIFF. As DNA, the CDR3 is TGCAGTGCTAGAGACAGGGCCAGCGGGGGTGAGATTTTCTTC. The chain carries TRBV20-1 and TRBJ2-5; 8 bases map to TRBD2. The CDR3 loop spans 14 amino acids. The germline V gene has CDR1 DFQATT and CDR2 SNEGSKA (reference sequence).

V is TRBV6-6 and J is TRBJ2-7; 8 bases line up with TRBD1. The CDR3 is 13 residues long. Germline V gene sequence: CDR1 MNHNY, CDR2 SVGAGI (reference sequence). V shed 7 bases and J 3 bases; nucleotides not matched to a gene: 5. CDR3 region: CASISDRDYEQYV. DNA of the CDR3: TGTGCCAGCATCTCGGACAGGGACTACGAGCAGTACGTC.

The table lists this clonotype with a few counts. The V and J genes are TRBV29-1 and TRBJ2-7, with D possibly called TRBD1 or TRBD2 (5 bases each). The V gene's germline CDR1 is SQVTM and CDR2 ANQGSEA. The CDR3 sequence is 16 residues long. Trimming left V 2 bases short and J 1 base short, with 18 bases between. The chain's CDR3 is CSVESIPGRISYEQYF. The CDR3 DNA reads TGCAGCGTTGAAAGCATCCCGGGACGCATATCCTACGAGCAGTACTTC.

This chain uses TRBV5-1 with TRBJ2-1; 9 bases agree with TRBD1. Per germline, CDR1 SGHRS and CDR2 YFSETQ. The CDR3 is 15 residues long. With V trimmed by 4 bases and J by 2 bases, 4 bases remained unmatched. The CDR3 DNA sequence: TGCGCCAGCAGCAGTACAGGGGGCGCCTACAATGAGCAGTTCTTC. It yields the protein CASSSTGGAYNEQFF. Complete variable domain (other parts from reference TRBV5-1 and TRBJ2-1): KAGVTQTPRYLIKTRGQQVTLSCSPISGHRSVSWYQQTPGQGLQFLFEYFSETQRNKGNFPGRFSGRQFSNSRSEMNVSTLELGDSALYLCASSSTGGAYNEQFFGPGTRLTVL.

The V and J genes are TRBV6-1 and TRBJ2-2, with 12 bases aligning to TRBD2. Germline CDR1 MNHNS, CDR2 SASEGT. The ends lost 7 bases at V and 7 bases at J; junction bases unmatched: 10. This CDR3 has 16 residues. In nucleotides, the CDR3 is TGTGCCAGCACCTCCCGGCCTAGCGGGGGGGGCGGGGAGCTGTTTTTT. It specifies CASTSRPSGGGGELFF.